This TCR beta chain originates from a study of shared clonotypes between healthy human individuals. The germline V and J ends were trimmed by 5 bases and 5 bases, with 19 bases remaining between them. Germline V gene sequence: CDR1 SGHDN, CDR2 FVKESK. This CDR3 region has 15 residues. Sequencing used immunoSEQ multiplex PCR; TCRdb keeps in-frame clones, though not all of them. The sample has 2.3 million or so clones, approximately 95% seen once. V and J are TRBV14 and TRBJ2-7; possible D gene TRBD2, 6 bases. The origin of this receptor is a man aged 18 to 30 in good health. Some clones in this sample may be carry-over from other donors' samples. The sample taken for sequencing was naive CD4+ T cells from PBMCs. Specified subset: CD45RA+ positively selected. The CDR3 spells CASSSGRTWGDEQYF. CDR3 sequence (DNA): TGTGCCAGCAGCTCCGGACGGACTTGGGGGGACGAGCAGTACTTC.